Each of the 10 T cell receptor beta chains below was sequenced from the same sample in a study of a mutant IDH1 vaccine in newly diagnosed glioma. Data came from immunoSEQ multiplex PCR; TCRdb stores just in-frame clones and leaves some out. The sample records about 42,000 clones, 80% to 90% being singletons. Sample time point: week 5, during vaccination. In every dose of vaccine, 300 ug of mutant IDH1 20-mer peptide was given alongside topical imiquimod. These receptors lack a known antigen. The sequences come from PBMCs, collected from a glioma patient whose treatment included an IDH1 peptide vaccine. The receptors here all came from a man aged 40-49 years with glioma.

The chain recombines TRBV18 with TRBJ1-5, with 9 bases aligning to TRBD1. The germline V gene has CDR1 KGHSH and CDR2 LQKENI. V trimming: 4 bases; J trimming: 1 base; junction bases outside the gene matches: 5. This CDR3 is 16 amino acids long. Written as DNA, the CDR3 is TGTGCCAGCTCACTATCGACAGGGGGAAGCAATCAGCCCCAGCATTTT. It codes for CASSLSTGGSNQPQHF.

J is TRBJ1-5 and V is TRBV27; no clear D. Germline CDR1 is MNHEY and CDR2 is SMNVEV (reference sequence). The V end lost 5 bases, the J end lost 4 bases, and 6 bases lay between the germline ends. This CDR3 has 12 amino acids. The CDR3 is CASSDRNQPQHF. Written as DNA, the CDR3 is TGTGCCAGCAGTGACCGAAATCAGCCCCAGCATTTT.

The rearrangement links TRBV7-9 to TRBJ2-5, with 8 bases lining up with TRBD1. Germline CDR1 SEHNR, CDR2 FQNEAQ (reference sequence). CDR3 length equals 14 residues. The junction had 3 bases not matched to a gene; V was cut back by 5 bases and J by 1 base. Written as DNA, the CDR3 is TGTGCCAGCAGCCGGACAGGGCCCCAAGAGACCCAGTACTTC. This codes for CASSRTGPQETQYF.

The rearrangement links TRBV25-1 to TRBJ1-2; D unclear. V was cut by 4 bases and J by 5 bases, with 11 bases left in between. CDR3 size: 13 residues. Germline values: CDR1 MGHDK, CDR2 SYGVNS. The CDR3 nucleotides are TGTGCCAGCAGTGGGGCCCCTTCGTATGGCTACACCTTC. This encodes CASSGAPSYGYTF.

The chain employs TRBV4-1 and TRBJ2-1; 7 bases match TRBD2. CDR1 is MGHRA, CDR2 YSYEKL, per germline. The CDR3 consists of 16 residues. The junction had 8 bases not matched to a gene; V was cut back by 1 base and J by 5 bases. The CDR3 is CASSQVGGTTDNEQFF. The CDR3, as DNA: TGCGCCAGCAGCCAAGTGGGAGGGACTACCGACAATGAGCAGTTCTTC.

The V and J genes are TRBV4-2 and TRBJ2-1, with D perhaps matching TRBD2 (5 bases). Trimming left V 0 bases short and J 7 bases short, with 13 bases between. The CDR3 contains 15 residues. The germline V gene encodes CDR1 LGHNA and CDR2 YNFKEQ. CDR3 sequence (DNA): TGTGCCAGCAGCCAAGATGAAGAGGGTAGGAATGAGCAGTTCTTC. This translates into CASSQDEEGRNEQFF.

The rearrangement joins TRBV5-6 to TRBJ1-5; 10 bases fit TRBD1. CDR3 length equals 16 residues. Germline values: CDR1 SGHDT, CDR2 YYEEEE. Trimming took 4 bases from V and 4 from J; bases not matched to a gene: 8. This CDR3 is CASSRGQGPGNQPQHF. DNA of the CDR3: TGTGCCAGCAGCCGGGGACAGGGGCCGGGGAATCAGCCCCAGCATTTT. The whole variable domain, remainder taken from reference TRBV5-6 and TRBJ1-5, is DAGVTQSPTHLIKTRGQQVTLRCSPKSGHDTVSWYQQALGQGPQFIFQYYEEEERQRGNFPDRFSGHQFPNYSSELNVNALLLGDSALYLCASSRGQGPGNQPQHFGDGTRLSIL.

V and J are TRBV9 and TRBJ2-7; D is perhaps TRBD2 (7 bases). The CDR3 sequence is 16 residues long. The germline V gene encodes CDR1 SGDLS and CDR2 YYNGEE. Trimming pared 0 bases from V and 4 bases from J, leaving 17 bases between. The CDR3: CASSVARGGEIYEQYF. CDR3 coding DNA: TGTGCCAGCAGCGTAGCTAGGGGGGGAGAGATTTACGAGCAGTACTTC.

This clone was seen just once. The DNA for the CDR3 is TGTGCCAGCAGCTCAGTGAGGGTTGGGGGCTACACCTTC. Protein product: CASSSVRVGGYTF. The genes are TRBV7-9 and TRBJ1-2; D remains ambiguous. Germline V gives CDR1 SEHNR, CDR2 FQNEAQ (reference sequence). The CDR3 loop spans 13 amino acids. V was pared by 4 bases and J by 8 bases, with 14 bases between.

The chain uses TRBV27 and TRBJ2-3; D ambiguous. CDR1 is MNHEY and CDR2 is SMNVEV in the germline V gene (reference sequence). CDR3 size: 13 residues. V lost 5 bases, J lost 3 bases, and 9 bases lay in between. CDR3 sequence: CASSVLLTDTQYF. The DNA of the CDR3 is TGTGCCAGCAGTGTGCTACTAACAGATACGCAGTATTTT.